Below are 25 T cell receptor beta chains sequenced from a single sample in a study of blood T cell repertoires in COVID-19. Sequencing used immunoSEQ multiplex PCR; TCRdb keeps in-frame clones, though not all of them. Of 150,000 to 200,000 clones listed, more than 60% are singletons. The sequencing input was peripheral blood. The receptors were sampled from a man aged 65 to 79 with acute or convalescent COVID-19.

This clone was seen more than once but under ten times. The chain uses TRBV18 and TRBJ1-4; 11 bases are a match to TRBD1. The CDR3 has 15 amino acids. Germline loops: CDR1 KGHSH, CDR2 LQKENI. J lost 8 bases, V lost 3 bases, and 5 bases had no gene match. The CDR3 reads CASSPGQGGSEKLFF. Here the CDR3 DNA reads TGTGCCAGCTCACCGGGACAGGGGGGGAGCGAAAAACTGTTTTTT.

Worth noting for this clone: A read error may produce the germline difference seen at one junction end. This chain links TRBV7-9 with TRBJ1-2; TRBD1 agrees at 8 bases. The CDR3 consists of 11 residues. CDR1 is SEHNR and CDR2 is FQNEAQ in the germline V gene (reference sequence). The DNA for the CDR3 is TGTGCCAGCAGCTCGGGACAGGCGGTCTCCTTC. This encodes CASSSGQAVSF.

V and J are TRBV19 and TRBJ2-6; TRBD1 aligns across 8 bases. The CDR3 extends over 16 amino acids. Germline CDR1 and CDR2: LNHDA and SQIVND (reference sequence). V trimming: 6 bases; J trimming: 0 bases; junction bases outside the gene matches: 4. In nucleotides, the CDR3 is TGTGCCAGTAGCCCGGGACAGGCCTCTGGGGCCAACGTCCTGACTTTC. Translated, it gives CASSPGQASGANVLTF.

The chain joins TRBV5-4 to TRBJ1-6; 9 nucleotides align to TRBD1. The germline CDR1 and CDR2 sequences are SGHNT and YYREEE (reference sequence). The CDR3 is made up of 15 amino acids. J was trimmed by 7 bases and V by 0 bases; bases with no gene match: 2. The CDR3 bases are TGTGCCAGCAGCTTGGGAGGGACAGGGAATTCACCCCTCCACTTT. This gives the protein CASSLGGTGNSPLHF.

The chain is built from TRBV5-4 and TRBJ1-1; a possible D gene is TRBD1 (6 bases). The V end was cut by 1 base, the J end by 4 bases, with 11 bases between. The CDR3 has 14 amino acids. Germline CDR1 and CDR2: SGHNT and YYREEE (reference sequence). The chain's CDR3 is CASSLRGWGTEAFF. CDR3 nucleotides: TGTGCCAGCAGCTTGAGGGGGTGGGGCACTGAAGCTTTCTTT.

The chain combines TRBV6-5 with TRBJ1-2, with TRBD1 identical over 11 bases. Per germline, CDR1 MNHEY and CDR2 SVGAGI. The CDR3 runs 14 residues. The J segment lost 8 bases and the V segment lost 6 bases, leaving 8 bases of the junction unmatched. The CDR3 DNA reads TGTGCCAGCAGAGACCCGGGACAGGGGGAAGGCTACACCTTC. Translated, it gives CASRDPGQGEGYTF.

The V and J genes are TRBV12-3 or TRBV12-4 and TRBJ1-5; the D gene is possibly TRBD1 (5 bases). The length of the CDR3 is 12 residues. Trimming took 1 base from V and 7 from J, leaving 5 bases between them. This chain's CDR3 is CASSLEGQPQHF. CDR3 coding DNA: TGTGCCAGCAGTTTAGAGGGGCAGCCCCAGCATTTT.

This chain links TRBV5-1 with TRBJ2-4; 7 positions agree with TRBD1. The CDR3 consists of 16 residues. Looked up from germline, CDR1 is SGHRS and CDR2 is YFSETQ. V lost 4 bases and J lost 1; bases outside the gene matches: 8. The CDR3 DNA reads TGCGCCAGCAGCACGGGACAGCCGGGGGCCAAAAACATTCAGTACTTC. This gives the protein CASSTGQPGAKNIQYF.

This clone was picked up one time. CDR3: CATSDSSHNEQFF. CDR3 DNA: TGTGCCACCAGTGATTCTAGCCACAATGAGCAGTTCTTC. V gene TRBV24-1 combines with J gene TRBJ2-1; maybe TRBD2 (5 bases). CDR3 length: 13 residues. Germline values: CDR1 KGHDR, CDR2 SFDVKD. Trimming removed 2 bases at V and 5 bases at J, with 6 bases between.

This clone turned up a few times. The chain employs TRBV7-9 and TRBJ2-5; TRBD2 matches at 14 bases. Germline lookup yields CDR1 SEHNR and CDR2 FQNEAQ (reference sequence). V dropped 5 bases and J dropped 3; count of bases not matched to a gene: 8. This CDR3 is 17 amino acids long. CDR3 residues: CASSQQTSGGVEETQYF. CDR3 in DNA: TGTGCCAGCAGCCAACAGACTAGCGGGGGGGTTGAAGAGACCCAGTACTTC.

This rearrangement joins TRBV5-1 to TRBJ2-7; 8 nucleotides agree with TRBD1. CDR1 SGHRS and CDR2 YFSETQ come from the germline V gene. The CDR3 spans 14 residues. V lost 4 bases and J lost 5; bases outside the gene matches: 8. The CDR3 DNA reads TGCGCCAGCAGCCCCGGACAGGGCGGGGACGAGCAGTACTTC. Encoded protein: CASSPGQGGDEQYF.

The gene calls are TRBV25-1 and TRBJ2-2, with D unresolved. This CDR3 has 14 amino acids. Germline CDR1 and CDR2: MGHDK and SYGVNS. Trimming cost V 8 bases and J 6 bases, with 16 bases left between them. CDR3 amino acids: CASGSSTVAGELFF. The CDR3 coding sequence is TGTGCCAGCGGTAGTTCCACAGTCGCCGGGGAGCTGTTTTTT.

The chain carries TRBV27 and TRBJ2-7, with D perhaps matching TRBD2 (5 bases). The germline V and J ends were trimmed by 3 bases and 3 bases, with 9 bases remaining between them. The CDR3 has 13 residues. Looked up from germline, CDR1 is MNHEY and CDR2 is SMNVEV (reference sequence). As DNA, the CDR3 is TGTGCCAGCAGTTTCGGCGACTACTACGAGCAGTACTTC. This translates into CASSFGDYYEQYF.

With respect to this clone: The junction shows a germline mismatch at one end, possibly a read error. The chain employs TRBV7-7 and TRBJ2-5, with 9 nucleotides matching TRBD2. The germline gives CDR1 SSHAT, CDR2 FNYEAQ (reference sequence). The CDR3 loop spans 15 amino acids. CDR3 sequence (DNA): TGTGCTAGCAGCCCAAGACTAGCGGCCACAGAGACCCAGTACTTC. This codes for CASSPRLAATETQYF.

The rearrangement joins TRBV3-1 (or the pseudogene TRBV3-2) to TRBJ2-7, with 7 positions matching TRBD2. The germline V gene encodes CDR1 LGHDT and CDR2 YNNKEL (reference sequence). The CDR3 has 18 residues. The V and J ends lost 3 bases and 0 bases, in that order; junction bases with no gene match: 14. In DNA, the CDR3 is TGTGCCAGCAGCCACCAATTCCCGGGAGGCGGAAGCTCCTACGAGCAGTACTTC. Its translation is CASSHQFPGGGSSYEQYF.

The V and J genes are TRBV19 and TRBJ1-2; a possible D gene is TRBD1 (6 bases). The V gene lost 3 bases and the J gene lost 7 bases, with 21 bases spanning the gap. The V gene's germline CDR1 is LNHDA and CDR2 SQIVND (reference sequence). The CDR3 runs to 16 residues. The CDR3, as DNA: TGTGCCAGTAGTATGCGGACAGAGCTTGTCACTGGTGGCTACACCTTC. This encodes CASSMRTELVTGGYTF.

This clone was counted between two and nine times. The chain is built from TRBV5-6 and TRBJ2-1; 12 bases fit TRBD2. After removal of 4 bases from V and 8 bases from J, the junction contained 13 bases not matched to a gene. The CDR3 is 17 amino acids. Germline CDR1 and CDR2: SGHDT and YYEEEE. DNA of the CDR3: TGTGCCAGCAGCGACACCAGACTAGCGGGAGCTAGGGATGAGCAGTTCTTC. The encoded protein is CASSDTRLAGARDEQFF.

The chain links TRBV11-2 to TRBJ2-3; 10 bases match TRBD2. CDR3 size: 16 residues. Germline V gene lookup returns CDR1 SGHAT and CDR2 FQNNGV. V shed 5 bases, J shed 4 bases, and the junction held 9 bases outside the gene matches. The CDR3, as DNA: TGTGCCAGCAGCCACCCTCTAGCGGGGGCGGCAGATACGCAGTATTTT. Encoded protein: CASSHPLAGAADTQYF.

This clone turned up a few times. This chain links TRBV10-2 with TRBJ2-3, with TRBD2 as a possible D gene (7 bases). V was cut by 0 bases and J by 2 bases, with 21 bases left in between. The CDR3 contains 19 residues. CDR1 and CDR2 (germline): WSHSY, SAAADI. The CDR3 sequence: CASSESYLSAGANTDTQYF. The CDR3 DNA follows: TGCGCCAGCAGTGAGTCGTATTTATCCGCGGGGGCCAACACAGATACGCAGTATTTT.

The rearrangement joins TRBV6-5 to TRBJ1-5; TRBD1 matches at 7 bases. The CDR3 is 15 residues long. With 7 bases clipped from V and 6 bases from J, the junction kept 12 bases outside the gene matches. Germline V gene data show CDR1 as MNHEY and CDR2 as SVGAGI. CDR3: CASKPTGMGRQPQHF. The CDR3 nucleotides are TGTGCCAGCAAACCGACAGGGATGGGACGTCAGCCCCAGCATTTT.

The genes are TRBV5-7 and TRBJ2-1; perhaps TRBD2 as D (5 bases). TRBV5-7 is an ORF for which the function is uncertain. This CDR3 region has 14 residues. The V end lost 2 bases, the J end lost 7 bases, and 13 bases lay between the germline ends. CDR3 sequence: CASSFGVWANEQFF. CDR3 DNA: TGTGCCAGCAGCTTCGGGGTGTGGGCGAATGAGCAGTTCTTC.

The J gene is TRBJ1-5, the V gene TRBV2; D is perhaps TRBD1 (5 bases). The V end was cut by 2 bases, the J end by 7 bases, with 15 bases between. In germline, CDR1 is SNHLY, CDR2 FYNNEI. The CDR3 has 15 residues. The CDR3 sequence: CASSESEARGQPQHF. The CDR3 coding sequence is TGTGCCAGCAGTGAATCGGAGGCCCGGGGGCAGCCCCAGCATTTT.

This chain links TRBV3-1 (or the pseudogene TRBV3-2) with TRBJ1-4; 7 positions match TRBD1. V was pared by 1 base and J by 8 bases, with 10 bases of the junction left unmatched. CDR1 and CDR2 from the germline V gene are LGHDT and YNNKEL (reference sequence). The CDR3 runs to 16 residues. Written as DNA, the CDR3 is TGTGCCAGCAGCCAAGCCCGGACAGGACGAGGGGAAAAACTGTTTTTT. This encodes CASSQARTGRGEKLFF.

This rearrangement joins TRBV19 to TRBJ2-1; TRBD2 matches 10 bases. The CDR3 has 17 residues. Germline loops: CDR1 LNHDA, CDR2 SQIVND (reference sequence). Trimming removed 5 bases from V and 8 bases from J; junction bases left unmatched: 15. CDR3 nucleotide sequence: TGTGCCAGTAGTTCCCGATCAAGCGGGGGGGCCGGGGATGAGCAGTTCTTC. This gives the protein CASSSRSSGGAGDEQFF.

The rearrangement uses TRBV12-3 or TRBV12-4 and TRBJ1-2; no clear D gene. The CDR3 is 12 amino acids. V gave up 0 bases and J gave up 7 bases, with 6 bases separating them. The CDR3 nucleotides read TGTGCCAGCAGTTTAGCGAGTGGTGGCTACACCTTC. It encodes CASSLASGGYTF.